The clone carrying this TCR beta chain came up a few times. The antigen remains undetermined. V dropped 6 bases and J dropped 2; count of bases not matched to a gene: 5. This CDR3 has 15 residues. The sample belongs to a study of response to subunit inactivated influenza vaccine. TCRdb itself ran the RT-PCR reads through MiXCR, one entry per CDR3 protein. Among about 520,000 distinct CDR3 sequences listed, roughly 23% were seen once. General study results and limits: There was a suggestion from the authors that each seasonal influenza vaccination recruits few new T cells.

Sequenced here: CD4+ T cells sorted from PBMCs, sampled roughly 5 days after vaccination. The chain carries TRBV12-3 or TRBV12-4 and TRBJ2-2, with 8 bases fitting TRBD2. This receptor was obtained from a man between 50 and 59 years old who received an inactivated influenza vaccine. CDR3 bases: TGTGCCAGCAGATCTAGCGGGTTAAACACCGGGGAGCTGTTTTTT. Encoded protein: CASRSSGLNTGELFF.